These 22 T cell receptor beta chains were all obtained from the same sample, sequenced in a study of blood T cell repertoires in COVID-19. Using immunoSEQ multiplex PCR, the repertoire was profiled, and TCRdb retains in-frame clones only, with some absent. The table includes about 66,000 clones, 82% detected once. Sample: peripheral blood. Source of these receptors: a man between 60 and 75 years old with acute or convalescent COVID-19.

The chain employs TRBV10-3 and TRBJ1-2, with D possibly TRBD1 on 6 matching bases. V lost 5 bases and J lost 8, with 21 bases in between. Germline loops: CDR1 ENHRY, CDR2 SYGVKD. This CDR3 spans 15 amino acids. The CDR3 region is CAISTLGAQGLGYTF. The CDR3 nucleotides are TGTGCCATCAGTACCCTGGGGGCGCAGGGTCTCGGCTACACCTTC.

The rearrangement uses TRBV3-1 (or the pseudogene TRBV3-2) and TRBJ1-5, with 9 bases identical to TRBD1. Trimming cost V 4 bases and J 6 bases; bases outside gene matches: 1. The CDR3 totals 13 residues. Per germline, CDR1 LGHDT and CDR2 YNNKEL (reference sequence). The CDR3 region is CASSRDRVQPQHF. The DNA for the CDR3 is TGTGCCAGCAGCCGGGACAGGGTTCAGCCCCAGCATTTT.

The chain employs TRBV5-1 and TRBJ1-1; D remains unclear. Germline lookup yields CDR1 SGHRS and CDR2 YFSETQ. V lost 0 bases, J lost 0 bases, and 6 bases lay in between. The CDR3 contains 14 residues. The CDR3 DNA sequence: TGCGCCAGCAGCTTGGACGGTCTGAACACTGAAGCTTTCTTT. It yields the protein CASSLDGLNTEAFF.

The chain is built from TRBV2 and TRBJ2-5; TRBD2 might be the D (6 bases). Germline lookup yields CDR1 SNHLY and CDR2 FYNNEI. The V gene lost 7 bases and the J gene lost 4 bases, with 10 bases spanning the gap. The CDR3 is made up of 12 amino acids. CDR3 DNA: TGTGCCAGCACCTTCGGGGGAGAGACCCAGTACTTC. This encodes CASTFGGETQYF.

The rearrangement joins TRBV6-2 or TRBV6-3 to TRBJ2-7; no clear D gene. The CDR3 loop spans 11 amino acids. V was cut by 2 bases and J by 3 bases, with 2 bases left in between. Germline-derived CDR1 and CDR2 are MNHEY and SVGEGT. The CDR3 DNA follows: TGTGCCAGCAGTTACCTCTACGAGCAGTACTTC. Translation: CASSYLYEQYF.

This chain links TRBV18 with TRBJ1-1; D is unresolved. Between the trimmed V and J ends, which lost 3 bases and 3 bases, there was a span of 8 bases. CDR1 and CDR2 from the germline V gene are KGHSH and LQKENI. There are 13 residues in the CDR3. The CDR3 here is CASSPEGDTEAFF. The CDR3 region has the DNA TGTGCCAGCTCACCCGAGGGTGACACTGAAGCTTTCTTT.

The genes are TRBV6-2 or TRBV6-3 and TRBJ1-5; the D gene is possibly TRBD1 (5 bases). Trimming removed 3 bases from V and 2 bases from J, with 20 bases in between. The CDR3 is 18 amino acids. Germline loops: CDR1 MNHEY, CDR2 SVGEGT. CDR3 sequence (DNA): TGTGCCAGCAGTTATCCCCCCGACAGCGCCATTGGCAATCAGCCCCAGCATTTT. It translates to CASSYPPDSAIGNQPQHF.

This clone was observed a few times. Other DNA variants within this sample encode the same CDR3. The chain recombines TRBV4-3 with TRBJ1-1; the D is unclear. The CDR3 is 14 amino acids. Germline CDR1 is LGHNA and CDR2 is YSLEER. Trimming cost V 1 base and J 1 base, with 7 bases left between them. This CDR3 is CASSQAAGNTEAFF. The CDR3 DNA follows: TGCGCCAGCAGCCAAGCTGCCGGGAACACTGAAGCTTTCTTT.

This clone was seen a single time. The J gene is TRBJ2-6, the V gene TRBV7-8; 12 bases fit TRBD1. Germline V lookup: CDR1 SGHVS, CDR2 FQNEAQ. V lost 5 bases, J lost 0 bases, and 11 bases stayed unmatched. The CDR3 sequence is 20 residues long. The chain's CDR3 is CASSLSTGTGGTSGANVLTF. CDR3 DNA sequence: TGTGCCAGCAGCCTCTCGACCGGGACAGGGGGCACCTCTGGGGCCAACGTCCTGACTTTC.

The CDR3 region is CASSIQQNQPQHF. Here the CDR3 DNA reads TGCGCCAGCAGCATTCAACAAAATCAGCCCCAGCATTTT. The chain couples TRBV4-1 to TRBJ1-5; D call uncertain. Germline V gene lookup returns CDR1 MGHRA and CDR2 YSYEKL. V lost 5 bases and J 4 bases, leaving 9 bases between the germline ends. The CDR3 is 13 amino acids.

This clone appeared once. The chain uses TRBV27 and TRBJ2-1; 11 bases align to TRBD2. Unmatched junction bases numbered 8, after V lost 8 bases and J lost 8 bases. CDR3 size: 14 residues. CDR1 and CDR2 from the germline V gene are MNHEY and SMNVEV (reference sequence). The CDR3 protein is CASRHSGGGDEQFF. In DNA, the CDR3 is TGTGCCAGCCGCCATAGCGGGGGGGGTGATGAGCAGTTCTTC.

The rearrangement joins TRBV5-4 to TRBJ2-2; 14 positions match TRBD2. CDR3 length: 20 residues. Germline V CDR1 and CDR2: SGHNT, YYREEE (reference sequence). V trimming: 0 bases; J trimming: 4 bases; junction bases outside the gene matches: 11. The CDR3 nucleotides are TGTGCCAGCAGCTTGGCCGTCTCGGGACTAGCGGGGGTTGGCACCGGGGAGCTGTTTTTT. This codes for CASSLAVSGLAGVGTGELFF.

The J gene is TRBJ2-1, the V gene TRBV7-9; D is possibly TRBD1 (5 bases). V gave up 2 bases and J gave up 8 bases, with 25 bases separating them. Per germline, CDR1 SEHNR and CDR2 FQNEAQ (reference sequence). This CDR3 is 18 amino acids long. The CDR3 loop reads CASSLIQGLLALSDEQFF. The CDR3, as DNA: TGTGCCAGCAGCTTAATCCAGGGTTTACTTGCCCTTTCGGATGAGCAGTTCTTC. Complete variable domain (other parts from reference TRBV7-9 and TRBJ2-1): DTGVSQNPRHKITKRGQNVTFRCDPISEHNRLYWYRQTLGQGPEFLTYFQNEAQLEKSRLLSDRFSAERPKGSFSTLEIQRTEQGDSAMYLCASSLIQGLLALSDEQFFGPGTRLTVL.

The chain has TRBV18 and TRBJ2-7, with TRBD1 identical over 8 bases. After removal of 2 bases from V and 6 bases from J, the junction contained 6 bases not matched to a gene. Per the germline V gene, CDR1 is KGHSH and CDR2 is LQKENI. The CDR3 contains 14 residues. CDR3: CASSPGQGLGEQYF. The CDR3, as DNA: TGTGCCAGCTCACCAGGACAGGGTTTGGGCGAGCAGTACTTC.

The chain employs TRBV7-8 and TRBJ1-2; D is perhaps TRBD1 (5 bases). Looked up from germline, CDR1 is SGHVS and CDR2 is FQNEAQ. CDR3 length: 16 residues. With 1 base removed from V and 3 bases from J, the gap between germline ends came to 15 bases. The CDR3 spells CASSLGGQGTDYGYTF. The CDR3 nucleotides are TGTGCCAGCAGCTTAGGGGGCCAGGGCACGGACTATGGCTACACCTTC. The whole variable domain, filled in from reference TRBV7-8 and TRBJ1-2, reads GAGVSQSPRYKVAKRGQDVALRCDPISGHVSLFWYQQALGQGPEFLTYFQNEAQLDKSGLPSDRFFAERPEGSVSTLKIQRTQQEDSAVYLCASSLGGQGTDYGYTFGSGTRLTVV.

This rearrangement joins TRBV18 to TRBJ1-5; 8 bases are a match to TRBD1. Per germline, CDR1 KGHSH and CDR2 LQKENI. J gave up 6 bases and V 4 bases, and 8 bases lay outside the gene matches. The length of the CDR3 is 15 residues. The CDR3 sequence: CASSLGQGMFQPQHF. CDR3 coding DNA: TGTGCCAGCTCACTAGGACAGGGTATGTTTCAGCCCCAGCATTTT.

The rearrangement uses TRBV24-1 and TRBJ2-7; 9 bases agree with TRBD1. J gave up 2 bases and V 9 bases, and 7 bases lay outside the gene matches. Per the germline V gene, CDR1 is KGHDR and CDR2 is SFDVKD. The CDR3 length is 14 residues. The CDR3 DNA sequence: TGTGCCACCTCCGCCGGGACAGGGACCTACGAGCAGTACGTC. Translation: CATSAGTGTYEQYV.

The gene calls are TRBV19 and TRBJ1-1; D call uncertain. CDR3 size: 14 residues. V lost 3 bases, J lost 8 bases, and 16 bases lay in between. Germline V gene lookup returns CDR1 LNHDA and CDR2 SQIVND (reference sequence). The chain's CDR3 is CASSMRPALREAFF. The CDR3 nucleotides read TGTGCCAGTAGTATGAGACCGGCCCTGAGGGAAGCTTTCTTT.

The CDR3 loop is CASSSQYTDTQYF. CDR3 DNA: TGTGCCAGCAGCTCTCAGTACACAGATACGCAGTATTTT. The chain combines TRBV13 with TRBJ2-3; D not certain. Germline V gene lookup returns CDR1 PRHDT and CDR2 FYEKMQ (reference sequence). V dropped 4 bases and J dropped 2 bases, with 7 bases sitting between them. This CDR3 has 13 amino acids.

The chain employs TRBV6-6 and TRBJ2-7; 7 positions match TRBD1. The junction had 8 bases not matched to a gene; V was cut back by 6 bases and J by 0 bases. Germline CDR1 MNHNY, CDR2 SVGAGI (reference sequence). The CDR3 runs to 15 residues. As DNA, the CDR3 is TGTGCCAGCAGGTCCGGGACAGCGAGCTCCTACGAGCAGTACTTC. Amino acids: CASRSGTASSYEQYF.

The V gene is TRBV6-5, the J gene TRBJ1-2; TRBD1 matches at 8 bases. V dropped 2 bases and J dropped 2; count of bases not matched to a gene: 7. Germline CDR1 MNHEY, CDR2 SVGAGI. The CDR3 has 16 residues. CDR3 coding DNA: TGTGCCAGCAGTTACGCCGGGACAGGTCAGAACTATGGCTACACCTTC. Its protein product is CASSYAGTGQNYGYTF.

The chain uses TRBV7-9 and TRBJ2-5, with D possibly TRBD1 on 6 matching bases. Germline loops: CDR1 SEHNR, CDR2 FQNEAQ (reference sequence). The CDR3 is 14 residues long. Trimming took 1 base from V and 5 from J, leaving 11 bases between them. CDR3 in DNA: TGTGCCAGCAGCTTAGATGGGGGCGGGGAGACCCAGTACTTC. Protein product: CASSLDGGGETQYF.